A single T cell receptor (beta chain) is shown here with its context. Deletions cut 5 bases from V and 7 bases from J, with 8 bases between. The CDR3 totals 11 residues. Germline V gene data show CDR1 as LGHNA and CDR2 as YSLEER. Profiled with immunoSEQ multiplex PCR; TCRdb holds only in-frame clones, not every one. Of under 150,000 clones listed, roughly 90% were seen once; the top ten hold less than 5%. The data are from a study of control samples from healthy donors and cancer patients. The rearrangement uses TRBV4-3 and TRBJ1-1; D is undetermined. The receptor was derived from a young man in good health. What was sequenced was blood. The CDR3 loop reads CASSNRNEAFF. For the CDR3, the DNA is TGCGCCAGCAGCAATCGGAATGAAGCTTTCTTT.